Following are 29 T cell receptor beta chains from one sample sequenced in a study of beta chain features in type 1 diabetes. Every bit of the isolated RNA underwent reverse transcription, so sequencing read expressed TCRB transcripts. Method: immunoSEQ multiplex PCR; TCRdb's copy keeps in-frame clones and lacks some. The table records roughly 500,000 clones, approximately 31% of them present only once. The sample comprised naive CD4+ T cells from blood. The receptor set was obtained from a man between 18 and 35 years old in good health.

The J gene is TRBJ2-7, the V gene TRBV9; 8 bases match TRBD2. The junction had 0 bases not matched to a gene; V was cut back by 0 bases and J by 7 bases. CDR3 length: 12 amino acids. Germline lookup yields CDR1 SGDLS and CDR2 YYNGEE. CDR3: CASSVVAGEQYF. In nucleotides, the CDR3 is TGTGCCAGCAGCGTAGTAGCGGGGGAGCAGTACTTC.

The V call is TRBV9, the J call TRBJ2-6; D remains unclear. CDR3 length equals 16 residues. Germline-derived CDR1 and CDR2 are SGDLS and YYNGEE. The V and J ends lost 0 bases and 0 bases respectively, with 7 bases between them. The CDR3 is CASSVEAISGANVLTF. In nucleotides, the CDR3 is TGTGCCAGCAGCGTAGAAGCGATCTCTGGGGCCAACGTCCTGACTTTC.

The rearrangement links TRBV7-8 to TRBJ2-7; maybe TRBD2 (5 bases). The CDR3 spans 14 residues. Looked up from germline, CDR1 is SGHVS and CDR2 is FQNEAQ. Trimming removed 1 base from V and 5 bases from J, with 12 bases in between. The CDR3 nucleotides read TGTGCCAGCAGCTTAGTGAGGGCGACGCACGAGCAGTACTTC. Translation gives CASSLVRATHEQYF.

This clone was recorded a few times. The same CDR3 is also encoded by other DNA sequences in this sample. The rearrangement uses TRBV5-1 and TRBJ2-5; TRBD1 or TRBD2 may be the D gene (5 bases each). Looked up from germline, CDR1 is SGHRS and CDR2 is YFSETQ. This CDR3 is built from 14 residues. V lost 2 bases and J lost 1, with 9 bases in between. DNA of the CDR3: TGCGCCAGCAGCTTCTCAGGGACCCAAGAGACCCAGTACTTC. This encodes CASSFSGTQETQYF.

The chain combines TRBV2 with TRBJ2-5; 8 bases are a match to TRBD2. With V trimmed by 7 bases and J by 1 base, 11 bases remained unmatched. Germline V gene lookup returns CDR1 SNHLY and CDR2 FYNNEI. The CDR3 runs to 16 residues. CDR3 residues: CASKIAGGRFQETQYF. CDR3 nucleotides: TGTGCCAGCAAGATTGCGGGCGGGAGGTTCCAAGAGACCCAGTACTTC.

This clone was picked up a small number of times. The rearrangement links TRBV19 to TRBJ2-2; D is undetermined. Looked up from germline, CDR1 is LNHDA and CDR2 is SQIVND (reference sequence). The CDR3 contains 15 residues. V was shortened by 3 bases and J by 7 bases, with 15 bases between the two germline ends. The CDR3 reads CASSMLSLAVGELFF. As DNA, the CDR3 is TGTGCCAGTAGTATGCTAAGTTTGGCAGTCGGGGAGCTGTTTTTT.

The rearrangement uses TRBV7-9 and TRBJ2-5; TRBD1 is a possible D gene (6 bases). V was pared by 0 bases and J by 2 bases, with 10 bases between. CDR1 and CDR2 (germline): SEHNR, FQNEAQ (reference sequence). The CDR3 consists of 15 residues. CDR3 nucleotide sequence: TGTGCCAGCAGCTTAGCCCAAGGGGGTCAAGAGACCCAGTACTTC. This translates into CASSLAQGGQETQYF.

This clone occurred a few times. The chain has TRBV7-2 and TRBJ2-3; no clear D gene. CDR3 length equals 14 residues. The germline V gene encodes CDR1 SGHTA and CDR2 FQGNSA. The V gene lost 1 base and the J gene lost 4 bases, with 9 bases spanning the gap. CDR3 amino acids: CASSLGRGSDTQYF. The DNA of the CDR3 is TGTGCCAGCAGCTTAGGTCGAGGTTCAGATACGCAGTATTTT.

This chain uses TRBV19 with TRBJ1-2; the D is unclear. This CDR3 is built from 13 residues. V lost 3 bases and J lost 0, with 5 bases in between. Germline loops: CDR1 LNHDA, CDR2 SQIVND (reference sequence). CDR3 region: CASSINSNYGYTF. As DNA, the CDR3 is TGTGCCAGTAGTATCAACTCTAACTATGGCTACACCTTC.

In its sample, this clone was seen a few times. V is TRBV5-4 and J is TRBJ2-3, with D perhaps TRBD2 (5 bases). The CDR3 length is 15 residues. The V and J ends lost 5 bases and 6 bases respectively, with 19 bases between them. The germline CDR1 and CDR2 sequences are SGHNT and YYREEE (reference sequence). DNA for the CDR3: TGTGCCAGCAGTATCGGACGGGGAAGGGCCGATACGCAGTATTTT. Its protein is CASSIGRGRADTQYF.

As for this clone: Other DNA variants within this sample encode the same CDR3. The chain is built from TRBV9 and TRBJ2-1, with D unclear. The CDR3 loop spans 15 amino acids. Germline CDR1 SGDLS, CDR2 YYNGEE. Trimming left V 0 bases short and J 0 bases short, with 7 bases between. The CDR3 spells CASSVGGNSYNEQFF. The DNA of the CDR3 is TGTGCCAGCAGCGTAGGCGGTAACTCCTACAATGAGCAGTTCTTC.

This clone occurred a few times. Other DNA sequences in the sample encode the same CDR3. V is TRBV29-1 and J is TRBJ1-1; D is unresolved. The germline V gene has CDR1 SQVTM and CDR2 ANQGSEA. Trimming removed 4 bases at V and 4 bases at J, with 10 bases between. This CDR3 has 12 residues. CDR3: CSVGGRGTEAFF. DNA for the CDR3: TGCAGCGTTGGCGGCCGGGGCACTGAAGCTTTCTTT.

The chain carries TRBV7-2 and TRBJ1-3; D not certain. The V gene lost 5 bases and the J gene lost 4 bases, with 12 bases spanning the gap. The V gene's germline CDR1 is SGHTA and CDR2 FQGNSA. The CDR3 loop spans 14 amino acids. CDR3 coding DNA: TGTGCCAGCAGCCTATACAGCCTGGGAAACACCATATATTTT. It codes for CASSLYSLGNTIYF.

This clone came up a few times. The chain has TRBV29-1 and TRBJ2-5; D possibly corresponds to TRBD1 (5 bases). This CDR3 has 13 amino acids. V lost 7 bases and J 5 bases, leaving 17 bases between the germline ends. CDR1 is SQVTM and CDR2 is ANQGSEA in the germline V gene. CDR3 DNA sequence: TGCAGCGCCCTAAGGGGCACCGGGGAGACCCAGTACTTC. Protein product: CSALRGTGETQYF.

This clone was seen a handful of times. This sequence joins TRBV9 and TRBJ2-7; D is perhaps TRBD2 (6 bases). The V gene lost 0 bases and the J gene lost 0 bases, with 10 bases spanning the gap. Germline lookup yields CDR1 SGDLS and CDR2 YYNGEE. CDR3 size: 15 residues. The CDR3 coding sequence is TGTGCCAGCAGCGTAGACTGGGGAGGCTCCTACGAGCAGTACTTC. It yields the protein CASSVDWGGSYEQYF.

This clone was recorded a few times. The chain links TRBV30 to TRBJ1-5; the D gene is possibly TRBD1 (5 bases). Germline V gives CDR1 GTSNPN, CDR2 SVGIG (reference sequence). Trimming shortened V by 3 bases and J by 3 bases, and 6 bases separated the two germline ends. The CDR3 has 12 residues. CDR3: CAWRQANQPQHF. CDR3 nucleotide sequence: TGTGCCTGGAGACAGGCCAATCAGCCCCAGCATTTT.

There are a few counts of this clone. In nucleotides, the CDR3 is TGTGCCAGCAGTTTAGTTAGGACTGAGCAGTTCTTC. Encoded protein: CASSLVRTEQFF. The genes are TRBV28 and TRBJ2-1; no clear D gene. The V end lost 2 bases, the J end lost 9 bases, and 8 bases lay between the germline ends. This CDR3 has 12 amino acids. The V gene's germline CDR1 is MDHEN and CDR2 SYDVKM.

This clone came up a few times. This chain links TRBV30 with TRBJ2-7, with D perhaps TRBD1 (5 bases). Per germline, CDR1 GTSNPN and CDR2 SVGIG (reference sequence). The V end was cut by 0 bases, the J end by 6 bases, with 15 bases between. The CDR3 consists of 14 residues. The CDR3 loop reads CAWSVSETASEQYF. For the CDR3, the DNA is TGTGCCTGGAGTGTGTCCGAGACAGCCTCCGAGCAGTACTTC.

The gene calls are TRBV11-2 and TRBJ2-5; 8 bases align to TRBD2. Germline trimming cut 4 bases from V and 3 bases from J; bases unmatched to any gene: 4. The CDR3 runs to 14 residues. Germline CDR1 and CDR2: SGHAT and FQNNGV. The CDR3 loop reads CASSSGTRKETQYF. The CDR3, as DNA: TGTGCCAGCAGCTCCGGGACTAGGAAAGAGACCCAGTACTTC.

The V gene is TRBV4-1, the J gene TRBJ2-1; 13 bases agree with TRBD2. The length of the CDR3 is 15 residues. Looked up from germline, CDR1 is MGHRA and CDR2 is YSYEKL. V trimming: 5 bases; J trimming: 4 bases; junction bases outside the gene matches: 2. Written as DNA, the CDR3 is TGCGCCAGCAGCTTACTAGCGGGAGGGTACAATGAGCAGTTCTTC. Its protein is CASSLLAGGYNEQFF.

V usage is TRBV18 and J usage is TRBJ1-1, with D possibly matching TRBD1 (5 bases). V was trimmed by 4 bases and J by 3 bases, leaving 15 bases between them. This CDR3 is built from 15 residues. Per the germline V gene, CDR1 is KGHSH and CDR2 is LQKENI. The CDR3 sequence: CASSLSGMGDTEAFF. The CDR3 DNA sequence: TGTGCCAGCTCACTTTCAGGGATGGGGGACACTGAAGCTTTCTTT.

The chain has TRBV20-1 and TRBJ2-1, with D possibly matching TRBD2 (6 bases). CDR3 length: 11 residues. Germline V gene sequence: CDR1 DFQATT, CDR2 SNEGSKA (reference sequence). V gave up 2 bases and J gave up 12 bases, with 11 bases separating them. CDR3 sequence: CSARRTRGQFF. CDR3 DNA sequence: TGCAGTGCTAGACGTACGCGGGGGCAGTTCTTC.

This chain uses TRBV4-1 with TRBJ2-3; maybe TRBD2 (6 bases). The CDR3 is 15 amino acids. The V gene's germline CDR1 is MGHRA and CDR2 YSYEKL. V was trimmed by 5 bases and J by 0 bases, leaving 12 bases between them. CDR3 residues: CASSYGGISTDTQYF. The DNA of the CDR3 is TGCGCCAGCAGCTACGGCGGGATTAGCACAGATACGCAGTATTTT.

This clone was seen more than once but under ten times. This same CDR3 is encoded by further DNA sequences in the sample. This chain joins TRBV30 and TRBJ1-2; the D is unclear. Germline V gives CDR1 GTSNPN, CDR2 SVGIG (reference sequence). The CDR3 spans 13 residues. Trimming stripped 0 bases from V and 1 base from J, with 6 bases between. CDR3 protein: CAWSVSSNYGYTF. CDR3 nucleotides: TGTGCCTGGAGTGTTTCCAGTAACTATGGCTACACCTTC.

V and J are TRBV7-2 and TRBJ2-2, with D perhaps matching TRBD1 (8 bases). The CDR3 consists of 16 residues. With 5 bases removed from V and 4 bases from J, the gap between germline ends came to 17 bases. The germline gives CDR1 SGHTA, CDR2 FQGNSA. Here the CDR3 reads CASSQSGTGRTGELFF. The CDR3 bases are TGTGCCAGCAGCCAAAGCGGGACAGGCCGCACCGGGGAGCTGTTTTTT.

This sequence joins TRBV30 and TRBJ1-1, with D unclear. The CDR3 has 15 residues. Germline CDR1 is GTSNPN and CDR2 is SVGIG (reference sequence). The V and J ends lost 7 bases and 1 base respectively, with 19 bases between them. The CDR3 is CAYSYQELRNTEAFF. CDR3 nucleotide sequence: TGTGCCTATAGTTATCAGGAACTCAGGAACACTGAAGCTTTCTTT.

The J gene is TRBJ1-3, the V gene TRBV30, with D unresolved. V was clipped by 3 bases and J by 2 bases, with 8 bases between them. CDR1 is GTSNPN and CDR2 is SVGIG in the germline V gene (reference sequence). The CDR3 covers 13 residues. The CDR3 is CAWRASPGNTIYF. CDR3 coding DNA: TGTGCCTGGAGGGCCAGCCCTGGAAACACCATATATTTT.

The chain combines TRBV30 with TRBJ2-2; D unclear. This CDR3 spans 16 amino acids. CDR1 and CDR2 from the germline V gene are GTSNPN and SVGIG (reference sequence). V lost 0 bases, J lost 1 base, and 12 bases lay in between. The CDR3: CAWSVRASLNTGELFF. CDR3 sequence (DNA): TGTGCCTGGAGTGTACGTGCATCCTTGAACACCGGGGAGCTGTTTTTT.

V and J are TRBV5-4 and TRBJ2-3; TRBD2 is a possible D gene (5 bases). This CDR3 has 13 residues. Per the germline V gene, CDR1 is SGHNT and CDR2 is YYREEE (reference sequence). The V and J ends lost 6 bases and 2 bases respectively, with 10 bases between them. Written as DNA, the CDR3 is TGTGCCAGCAATCGAGGGCCCACAGATACGCAGTATTTT. It is translated as CASNRGPTDTQYF.